This T cell receptor beta chain was captured in a study of T-cell reconstitution after alpha-beta-depleted transplantation in children. The sample holds a few counts of this clonotype. Unique molecular identifiers were used to barcode this TCRbeta library. Each CDR3 protein is one row after TCRdb ran MiXCR on the PCR reads. This sample yields roughly 350,000 distinct CDR3 sequences, of which around 15% are seen a single time; approximately 44% belongs to the top ten. The clonotype originates from a male patient aged 2-9 years who had a stem cell transplant for acute lymphoblastic leukemia, so the T cells may come from the graft donor. Source: PBMCs, mostly from graft donor cells, taken 360 days after TCRalphabeta/CD19-depleted stem cell transplant.

This CDR3 reads CASRANYEQYF. The CDR3 DNA reads as TGTGCCAGCAGGGCTAATTACGAGCAGTACTTC. The V gene is TRBV7-2, the J gene TRBJ2-7; D is uncertain. Trimming took 6 bases from V and 4 from J, leaving 7 bases between them. CDR3 length: 11 amino acids. Germline V lookup: CDR1 SGHTA, CDR2 FQGNSA.